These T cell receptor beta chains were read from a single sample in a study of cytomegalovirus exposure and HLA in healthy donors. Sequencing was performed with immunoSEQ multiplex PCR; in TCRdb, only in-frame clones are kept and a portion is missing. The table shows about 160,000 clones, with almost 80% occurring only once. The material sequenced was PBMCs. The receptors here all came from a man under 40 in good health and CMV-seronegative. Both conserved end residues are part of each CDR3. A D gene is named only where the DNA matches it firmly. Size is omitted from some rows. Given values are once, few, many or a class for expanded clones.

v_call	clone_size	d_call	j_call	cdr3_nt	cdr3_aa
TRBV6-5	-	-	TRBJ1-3	TGTGCCAGCAGTTACAGTCGGGGCTCTGGAAACACCATATATTTT	CASSYSRGSGNTIYF
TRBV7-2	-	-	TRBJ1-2	TGTGCCAGCAGCTTAGTTCGACAGATTTATGGCTACACCTTC	CASSLVRQIYGYTF
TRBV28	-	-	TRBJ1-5	TGTGCCAGCAGGTGGTACAGGGATAGCAATCAGCCCCAGCATTTT	CASRWYRDSNQPQHF
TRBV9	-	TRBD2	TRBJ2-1	TGTGCCAGCAGCGTAGTATCGGGGGGTTCGGCGGGAGGGTCGTACAATGAGCAGTTCTTC	CASSVVSGGSAGGSYNEQFF
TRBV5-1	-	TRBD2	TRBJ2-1	TGCGCCAGCGGGAGGGGTGACAATGAGCAGTTCTTC	CASGRGDNEQFF
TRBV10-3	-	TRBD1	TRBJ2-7	TGTGCCATCCGACAGGGCACCTACGAGCAGTACTTC	CAIRQGTYEQYF
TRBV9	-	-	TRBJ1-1	TGTGCCAGCAGCGGGGAACTCAGGGGGAACACTGAAGCTTTCTTT	CASSGELRGNTEAFF
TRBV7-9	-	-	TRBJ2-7	TGTGCCAGCAGCTTAGACTTGATCTACGAGCAGTACTTC	CASSLDLIYEQYF
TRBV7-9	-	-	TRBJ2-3	TGTGCCAGCAGCCTACCGGTGACAACTGCAGATACGCAGTATTTT	CASSLPVTTADTQYF
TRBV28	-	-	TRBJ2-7	TGTGCCAGCAGTTTAGGGGGGACTCCCTACGAGCAGTACTTC	CASSLGGTPYEQYF
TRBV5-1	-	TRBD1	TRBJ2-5	TGCGCCAGCAGCGGGGGACAGGGCGTCGAGACCCAGTACTTC	CASSGGQGVETQYF
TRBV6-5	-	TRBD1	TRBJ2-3	TGTGCCAGCAGTCGGACGGGACAGGGGCTAGATACGCAGTATTTT	CASSRTGQGLDTQYF
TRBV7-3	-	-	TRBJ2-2	TGTGCCAGCAGCCCTGCGGGTACGAACACCGGGGAGCTGTTTTTT	CASSPAGTNTGELFF
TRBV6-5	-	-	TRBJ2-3	TGTGCCAGCAGTTACACGACACCCCAAAGCACAGATACGCAGTATTTT	CASSYTTPQSTDTQYF
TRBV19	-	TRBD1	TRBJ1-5	TGTGCCAGTAGTTTGTTCAGGGGGGAGAAAGGGCCCCAGCATTTT	CASSLFRGEKGPQHF
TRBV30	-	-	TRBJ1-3	TGTGCCTGGAGTACCCTCCGGGATCACTCTGGAAACACCATATATTTT	CAWSTLRDHSGNTIYF
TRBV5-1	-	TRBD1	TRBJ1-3	TGCGCCAGCAGCTCGGACAGGGGAAACACCATATATTTT	CASSSDRGNTIYF
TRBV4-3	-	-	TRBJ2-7	TGCGCCAGCAGCCGGGGGAGCGGGTACGAGCAGTACTTC	CASSRGSGYEQYF
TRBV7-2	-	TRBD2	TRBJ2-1	TGTGCCAGCAGCTTAGGGATAGCGGGAGGGCAAGGAAATGAGCAGTTCTTC	CASSLGIAGGQGNEQFF
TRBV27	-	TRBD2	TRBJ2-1	TGTGCCAGCAGTTTATCGGTCGCTGGGGAGGGGAAGGTCTACAATGAGCAGTTCTTC	CASSLSVAGEGKVYNEQFF
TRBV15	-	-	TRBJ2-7	TGTGCCACCAGTGGCCCACACTCCTACGAGCAGTACTTC	CATSGPHSYEQYF
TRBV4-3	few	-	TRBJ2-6	TGCGCCAGCAGCCAAGACGCAGGCTCTGGGGCCAACGTCCTGACTTTC	CASSQDAGSGANVLTF
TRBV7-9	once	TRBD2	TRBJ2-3	TGTGCCAGCAGCTCTCACCCCGCTAGCGGTAGCACAGATACGCAGTATTTT	CASSSHPASGSTDTQYF
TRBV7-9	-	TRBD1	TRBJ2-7	TGTGCCAGCAGCTGGGGACAGGGGGTTTTCTACGAGCAGTACTTC	CASSWGQGVFYEQYF
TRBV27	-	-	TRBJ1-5	TGTGCCAGCAGTTTATCCCAGGGCCTTGGCAATCAGCCCCAGCATTTT	CASSLSQGLGNQPQHF
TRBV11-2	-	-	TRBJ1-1	TGTGCCAGCAAAGCCACAGGGTCCACGAACACTGAAGCTTTCTTT	CASKATGSTNTEAFF
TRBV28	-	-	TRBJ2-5	TGTGCCAGCACCCAGGTTAATCAAGAGACCCAGTACTTC	CASTQVNQETQYF
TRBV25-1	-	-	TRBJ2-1	TGTGCCAGCAGTGAATATTTCCCGGAAACAGATGAGCAGTTCTTC	CASSEYFPETDEQFF
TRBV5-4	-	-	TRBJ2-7	TGTGCCAGCAGCTTTGGGGACACCCCCAACTACGAGCAGTACTTC	CASSFGDTPNYEQYF
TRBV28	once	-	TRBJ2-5	TGTGCCAGCAGTTCCCGGTCGCCGGGGACCCAGTACTTC	CASSSRSPGTQYF
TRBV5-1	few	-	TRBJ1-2	TGCGCCAGCAGCCCACTCCCCCTGGGCGGCTACACCTTC	CASSPLPLGGYTF
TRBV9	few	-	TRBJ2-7	TGTGCCAGCATCCAATCTAGCGAGGGAGCCTACGAGCAGTACTTC	CASIQSSEGAYEQYF
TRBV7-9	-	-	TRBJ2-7	TGTGCCAGCAGCTTAGATCGGCGGGGAACCTCTGGCTACGAGCAGTACTTC	CASSLDRRGTSGYEQYF
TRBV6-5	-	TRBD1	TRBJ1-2	TGTGCCAGCGGCCGAGGACAGGGGGTTCGCGGCTACACCTTC	CASGRGQGVRGYTF
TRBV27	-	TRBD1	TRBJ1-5	TGTGCCAGCAGTTTCGGGACAGGGGATCAGCCCCAGCATTTT	CASSFGTGDQPQHF
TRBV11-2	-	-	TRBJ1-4	TGTGCCAGCAGCTTAGATCGTGAAAAACTGTTTTTT	CASSLDREKLFF
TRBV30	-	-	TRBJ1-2	TGTGCCTGGAGTCCAGGGTCGTATGGCTACACCTTC	CAWSPGSYGYTF
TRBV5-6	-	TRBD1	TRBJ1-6	TGTGCCAGCAGCTTCCGGGACAGGGGCTCACCCCTCCACTTT	CASSFRDRGSPLHF